A single T cell receptor beta chain is shown here with its context. No cognate antigen has been identified for it. Base qualities are not recorded, but no much larger clone differs from it by a single base. This record belongs to a study of T cell repertoires in cytomegalovirus infection (dated by TCRdb to the late 2010s). Describing the broader study: Alongside well-studied HLA-B-restricted epitopes, the peptide stimulations were aimed at recently identified HLA-C-restricted CMV epitopes, whose presentation resists viral immunomodulation. Because public TCR beta signatures pointed to carriage of CMV infection together with the matching HLA type, the HLA type of each donor mattered for the analysis.

General findings and caveats noted by the study authors: Cumulative frequency of public TCR beta family members discriminated carriers of CMV infection plus the relevant HLA type in this cohort and an independent 352-donor cohort. In the ex vivo response, HLA-C-restricted CMV-specific TCR beta clonotypes were dominant, and in two of eight donors the single most frequent clonotype came from this HLA-C-restricted group.

CDR1 and CDR2, looked up from the germline V gene (reference sequence), are LNHDA and SQIVND. From V the trimming removes 4 bases and from J it removes 2 bases, while the gene matches leave 8 bases of the junction unaccounted for. From the cysteine through the phenylalanine, the CDR3 covers 16 amino acids. Here the CDR3 DNA is all that survives: 48 bases in frame from base 1. Interpreted using the paper, the treatment or condition label stands for: in vitro stimulation with specific CMV peptide epitopes to enrich CMV-specific T cells. The sequencing machine was an Illumina HiSeq 1500. TCRdb reprocessed the public reads (quality trimming at Q25 with fastp, clone calling with MiXCR) and kept in-frame beta chains. CDR3 protein sequences are deduplicated, and each keeps its most common genes and DNA. Here the sample has 300,000 to 400,000 distinct CDR3 sequences; roughly 29% occur a single time. The top ten hold 20% of the sample.

The chain was built from TRBV19 and TRBJ2-4, with 7 central nucleotides matching TRBD1. The receptor's source is a human donor in good health (CMV status not recorded). Some clones in this sample may be carry-over from other donors' samples. The starting material was cultured PBMCs, obtained from culture after CMV antigen stimulation. Read as DNA, the sequence is TGTGCCAGTAGTACCTTGACAGGGATGTCCAAAAACATTCAGTACTTC. Translated, this is CASSTLTGMSKNIQYF.